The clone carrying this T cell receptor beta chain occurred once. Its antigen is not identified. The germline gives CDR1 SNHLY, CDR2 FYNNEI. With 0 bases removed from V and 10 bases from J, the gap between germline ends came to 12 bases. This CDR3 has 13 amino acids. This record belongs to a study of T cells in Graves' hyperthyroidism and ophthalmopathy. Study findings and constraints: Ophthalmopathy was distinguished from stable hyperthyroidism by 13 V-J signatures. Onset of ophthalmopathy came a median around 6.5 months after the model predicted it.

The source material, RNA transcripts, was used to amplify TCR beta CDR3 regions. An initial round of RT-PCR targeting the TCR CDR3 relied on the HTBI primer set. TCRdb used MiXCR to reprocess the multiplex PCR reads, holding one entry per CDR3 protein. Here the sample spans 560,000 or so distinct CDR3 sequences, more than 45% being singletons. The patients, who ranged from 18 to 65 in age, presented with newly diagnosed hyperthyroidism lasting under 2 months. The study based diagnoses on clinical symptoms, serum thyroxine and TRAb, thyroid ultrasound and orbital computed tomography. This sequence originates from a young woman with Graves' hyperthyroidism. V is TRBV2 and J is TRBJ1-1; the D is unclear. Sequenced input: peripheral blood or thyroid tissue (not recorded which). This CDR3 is CASSEAIIKGAFF. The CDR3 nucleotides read TGTGCCAGCAGTGAAGCGATCATCAAAGGAGCTTTCTTT.